This T cell receptor beta chain was profiled in a study of PD-1 blockade in classical Hodgkin lymphoma. Time point meaning: cycle 4 day 1 (C4D1), after around six weeks of nivolumab. In every patient, relapse followed autologous stem cell transplantation, while exposure to brentuximab vedotin differed. For this clone: The antigen remains unidentified.

Study outcomes and limitations: Excluded were patients who started nivolumab under 1 year after ASCT, a group that had lower diversity. There was a significant rise in CD4+ TCR diversity by C4D1, with no such rise for CD8+. In newly diagnosed patients, baseline TCR diversity was reportedly below that of healthy donors.

V gave up 0 bases and J gave up 5 bases, with 11 bases separating them. The V gene's germline CDR1 is MDHEN and CDR2 SYDVKM. The CDR3 covers 14 residues. Profiled with immunoSEQ multiplex PCR; TCRdb holds only in-frame clones, not every one. The sample shows approximately 44,000 clones, 66% of them seen only once. The V gene is TRBV28, the J gene TRBJ2-7; D is undetermined. The sequenced sample was peripheral blood mononuclear cells (PBMCs), obtained before the fourth cycle of nivolumab. The TCR sequence derives from a human donor with classical Hodgkin lymphoma. CDR3 residues: CASSLWQDVNEQYF. CDR3 nucleotides: TGTGCCAGCAGTTTATGGCAGGACGTAAACGAGCAGTACTTC.